The T cell receptor (beta chain) described here comes from a study of CD8 T cells in ankylosing spondylitis. Quantitative 5'-RACE with molecular barcodes was used to make the TCR beta libraries. TCRdb reanalysed the 5' RACE reads using MiXCR and keeps one entry per CDR3 protein. The data hold 230,000 or so distinct CDR3 sequences, with approximately 24% observed a single time. V was clipped by 6 bases and J by 0 bases, with 16 bases between them. Germline V gene data show CDR1 as SNHLY and CDR2 as FYNNEI. This CDR3 has 16 amino acids. This clonotype occurred many times. V is TRBV2 and J is TRBJ2-3; a possible D gene is TRBD2 (7 bases). Sequenced: blood, either unsorted or a sorted T cell fraction (not recorded which). The TCR was taken from a male donor with ankylosing spondylitis or in good health (not recorded which). The CDR3 protein is CASRVRGGLSTDTQYF. The CDR3 DNA sequence: TGTGCCAGCAGAGTGCGCGGGGGCCTTAGCACAGATACGCAGTATTTT.